This entry concerns a single T cell receptor (beta chain). In the study's own analysis: The authors estimated nucleated cell counts from reference gene primer amplification. Using immunoSEQ multiplex PCR, the repertoire was profiled, and TCRdb retains in-frame clones only, with some absent. V, J and clone size reflect that table, while D and trimming were determined from the DNA. The sample holds 180,000 or so clones; more than 75% are singletons and the top ten take 7% to 10%. The CDR3 is made up of 17 amino acids. Germline V gene sequence: CDR1 SGDLS, CDR2 YYNGEE. Trimming removed 0 bases from V and 4 bases from J, with 14 bases in between. This record belongs to a study of blood T cell repertoires in COVID-19. Clinical history as reported by participants underpinned cohort assignment. Cohort 3 donors were reported recovered after two negative PCRs, clearance, or symptom resolution.

The sample was PBMCs or T cells enriched from blood (not recorded which). V is TRBV9 and J is TRBJ1-6, with D tentatively TRBD1 (6 bases). The receptor was isolated from a woman aged 25 to 39 who had recovered from COVID-19. This CDR3 is CASSVAGGQGYNSPLHF. The CDR3 DNA reads TGTGCCAGCAGCGTAGCGGGGGGGCAAGGATATAATTCACCCCTCCACTTT.